This T cell receptor (beta chain) was retrieved from a study of cytomegalovirus exposure and HLA in healthy donors (dated by TCRdb to about 2017). For the study in its entirety: In an earlier analysis of approximately 500 of the donors, around 300 Gb of sequence data and just under 120 million unique TCR beta sequences from roughly 180 million T cells were reported. Several DR-DQ haplotypes were treated as single units for association and clustering because of strong linkage in the cohort. Genome-wide SNP genotypes for about three fifths of the roughly 670 donors were used in a later genetic analysis, which treated that subset as a discovery cohort. Along with the approximately 650-subject first cohort, a separate validation cohort of approximately 110 different subjects was used. On average, 235,054 unique TCR beta nucleotide sequences were sequenced per donor among 398 genotyped donors of the cohort, with about 17% of those sequences being non-productive. The study used immunosequencing to profile the T cell repertoires of 600 to 850 subjects and linked those repertoires to cytomegalovirus serostatus. A later analysis re-analyzed previously published TCR beta repertoires from about 730 donors and added high-resolution HLA genotyping to study TCR occurrence patterns. Typing coverage differed by locus: A, B, C, DRB1 and DQB1 were typed in about 629-640 donors, DQA1 in 500 to 550, DPA1 in some 610, and DPB1 in about 450. Rather than using new phenotypic data, the later analysis identified candidate immune exposures from TCR beta sequences and from how often those sequences occurred across donors. An early release covering roughly 640 HLA-typed donors comprised around 300 gigabases of sequencing data and approximately 85 million unique TCR sequences. All discovery cohort repertoires had been generated using a single sequencing platform. HLA typing covered class I and class II loci at four-digit resolution. To predict cytomegalovirus infection status, the study brought together high-throughput TCR immunosequencing, statistical association of individual TCRs with disease status, and machine learning. Among the roughly 400 genotyped donors, around 81% belonged to the genetic ancestry cluster associated with self-reported Caucasian donors. In an earlier analysis of over 550 of the donors, high-throughput TCR beta sequencing was used to judge whether each TCR beta V gene segment behaved as functional or pseudogenic. The study was designed to test whether signatures of past pathogen exposure could be identified by cataloging public T cell receptors. Alongside the repertoire data, information on donor age, sex, ethnicity and CMV serostatus was compiled. The study at large found these results: According to the authors, the approach could potentially be generalized to other disease states and immunological phenotypes. Most TCR sequences were observed very rarely across donors, whereas some public TCRs were present in many individuals. In both the original and validation cohorts, the classifier was reported to diagnose cytomegalovirus status with high specificity and sensitivity. A later analysis found that TCR association rates varied across HLA loci, with DRB1 alleles showing the most associated TCRs and HLA-C alleles the fewest. A later analysis reported that several top co-occurrence clusters appeared linked to parvovirus B19, influenza, CMV and Epstein-Barr virus. Because counts were too low, approximately 18 rarely observed V segments, including chromosome 9 orphons, were excluded from the earlier analysis of 587 of the donors. In an earlier analysis of about 550 of the donors, most TCR beta V segments were observed in productive rearrangements about 87% or about 30% of the time, broadly matching IMGT annotations. In a later analysis, most CMV-associated TCR beta chains were found to appear HLA-restricted, with HLA associations seemingly driven largely by CMV exposure. The 87-base-pair reads could not distinguish some IMGT-functional V segments, including TRBV6-2 and TRBV6-3, so those segments were excluded. A further reported finding was that TCR beta sequences accurately predicted the HLA-A and HLA-B alleles for most subjects in the first cohort. CMV serostatus was the only immune exposure information available for the cohort. Roughly uniform sequencing depth across donors was assumed in presence/absence analyses, although this assumption may not hold. Because some donors lacked HLA typing at each locus, the association tests relied only on the typed subset. The cohort was sequenced for TCR beta chains only, and without alpha or paired-chain data the features that could be detected were limited. Specific HLA alleles were associated with some 15,000 TCR beta sequences at a false discovery rate of 0.05 in a later analysis. According to a later genetic analysis, donors in an Asian-associated ancestry cluster had fewer N-insertions in productive TCRs than the approximately 670-donor mean. In vitro tests confirmed that three of the cytomegalovirus-associated TCR beta chains recognize cytomegalovirus antigens. Linkage disequilibrium might explain the correlated functional status among segregating V segments, but an unknown experimental factor could not be ruled out. The sequencing pipeline was judged likely to have produced a cluster of highly shared sequence variants as a technical artifact. Assigning TCR associations to individual alleles was difficult when HLA alleles, especially DR and DQ, strongly co-occurred. In the study, about 150 TCR beta chains were listed as associated with cytomegalovirus. A later analysis found that HLA-associated TCR beta chains were more clonally expanded and had lower generation probabilities than equally common non-associated chains. V-gene and J-gene trimming of TCR beta chains was associated with a missense DCLRE1C variant in a later genetic analysis, and the association was replicated in an independent cohort.

The cohort was made up of 666 healthy bone marrow donors. At the time of sampling, all cohort members were nominally healthy, though unrecorded immune exposures were likely present. The donor tested CMV seronegative, placing the donor among the 350 or so seronegative members of the cohort. A peripheral blood sample was collected from each donor, and TCR beta sequencing was performed on peripheral blood mononuclear cells. The Qiagen DNeasy Blood Extraction Kit was used to extract genomic DNA from the blood cell samples. This clone was seen more than once but under ten times. Its antigen is currently not known. Per-base qualities were not stored, and no clone one base away is much larger. The germline V gene provides CDR1 SQVTM and CDR2 ANQGSEA. From the cysteine up to the phenylalanine, the CDR3 has a length of 16 residues. Only CDR3 DNA remains: 48 bases, in frame from the first base. The junction carries 26 bases between V and J, which are trimmed by 8 bases and 3 bases respectively.

The library was prepared using the immunoSEQ multiplex PCR assay. For the multiplex PCR, a mixture combining 60 forward primers for TCR Vbeta segments and 13 reverse primers for TCR Jbeta segments was used. Amplification of the CDR3 region of rearranged TCR beta genes was performed with a multiplex PCR assay on genomic DNA. The amplified TCR beta libraries were sequenced on the Illumina HiSeq System as 87-base-pair reads. Under the source paper's analysis protocol: A later analysis tallied around 80 million unique TCR beta chains across the 550 to 850 repertoires, and around 9.9 million of those chains were shared by two or more donors. To remove PCR and sequencing errors, raw reads were error-corrected and collapsed into unique sequences using a nearest-neighbor algorithm that merged closely related sequences. CDR3 sequences were aligned to IMGT reference sequences to assign V, D and J gene segments. For a sequence to be retained, a match of at least six nucleotides to both a V gene segment and a J gene segment was required. Rearrangements were classified as productive when the CDR3 lacked stop codons and remained in frame with V and J, and all other rearrangements were classified as non-productive. CDR3 was defined by IMGT convention, running from the second conserved V-encoded cysteine to the conserved J-encoded phenylalanine. The earlier analysis of about 590 of the donors excluded sequences that lacked an unambiguous match to a single V gene segment. In an earlier analysis of approximately 590 of the donors, a V segment was called functional when productive rearrangements were above 56.7%, and segregating when the standard deviation between donors exceeded 5%. A statistical classification framework was built for diagnosing cytomegalovirus status from the catalog of TCR beta chain sequences. A later analysis assigned V and J genes by comparing TCR nucleotide sequences with IMGT/GENE-DB human TR gene sequences. A later analysis assigned CDR3 sequences and most-parsimonious VDJ recombination scenarios with the TCRdist pipeline. In a later analysis, each TCR beta chain was defined by its CDR3 amino acid sequence together with its V-gene family, and reads lacking a unique V-gene family were excluded. To address suspected cross-contamination and a sequencing artifact, a later analysis removed around 600 highly shared, low-generation-probability nucleotide sequences. A later analysis calculated a clonal expansion index for each public chain from normalized within-repertoire ranks of inferred template counts. Generation probabilities in a later analysis came from a VDJ recombination model fitted to out-of-frame rearrangements, and those results were checked against IGoR. In a later analysis, TCR-TCR, TCR-HLA and TCR-CMV co-occurrence was scored with hypergeometric tests, and a repertoire-size bias correction was applied to TCR pairs. A later analysis estimated false discovery rates by permuting HLA or CMV assignments 20 times. In a later analysis, co-occurring TCRs were grouped using DBSCAN, with TCRdist sequence similarity added in when clustering inside HLA-allele-positive subsets. For co-occurrence clustering, repertoires with fewer than 30,000 or more than 120,000 public chains were excluded, along with five repertoires with anomalous nucleotide sharing. As stored in TCRdb, this immuneACCESS dataset retains in-frame rearrangements with V and J assigned. A fraction of the clones does not appear; measured against another copy, unresolved V genes explain less than half of the discrepancy, and the remainder lacks a known reason. The V and J calls and clone size come from that table; D and trimming were worked out from the DNA. Here the sample has about 140,000 clones; 80% occur a single time. 2% to 2.5% of the sample comes from the top ten.

The specimen sequenced was PBMCs. This receptor was identified in a man aged 45 to 65 in good health and CMV-seronegative. The sequence joins TRBV29-1 to TRBJ2-7; TRBD1 is a weak D gene call, 6 bases matching. The base sequence is TGCAGCCCGTTGGGGATAAGGGGGTTTTGTAGCTACGAGCAGTACTTC. This sequence encodes CSPLGIRGFCSYEQYF.